This T cell receptor (beta chain) was found in a study of cytomegalovirus exposure and HLA in healthy donors. Concerning this clone: The antigen is unknown.

With 60 Vbeta and 13 Jbeta primers, the PCR was carried out. Measured with immunoSEQ multiplex PCR; TCRdb has only the in-frame clones, and not every one. The sample lists 140,000 to 150,000 clones, 75% to 90% occurring once. Study observations and caveats: Presence/absence results assume similar sequencing depth per donor, which may not hold. Earlier findings revealed that most TCR beta V segments proved productive either about 87% or about 30% of the time. Later analysis demonstrated an association between a missense DCLRE1C variant and TCR beta V- and J-gene trimming.

Those who donated were healthy bone marrow donors. The sequence derives from a middle-aged man in good health and CMV-seronegative. Sequenced sample: PBMCs.

CDR3 coding DNA: TGTGCCAGCAGCCCCAAAATACAGGGAACCGGGGAGCTGTTTTTT. It encodes CASSPKIQGTGELFF. V usage is TRBV7-3 and J usage is TRBJ2-2; weak D call: TRBD1 (6 bases). This CDR3 is built from 15 residues. Deletions cut 5 bases from V and 5 bases from J, with 15 bases between. Germline CDR1 SGHTA, CDR2 FQGTGA.